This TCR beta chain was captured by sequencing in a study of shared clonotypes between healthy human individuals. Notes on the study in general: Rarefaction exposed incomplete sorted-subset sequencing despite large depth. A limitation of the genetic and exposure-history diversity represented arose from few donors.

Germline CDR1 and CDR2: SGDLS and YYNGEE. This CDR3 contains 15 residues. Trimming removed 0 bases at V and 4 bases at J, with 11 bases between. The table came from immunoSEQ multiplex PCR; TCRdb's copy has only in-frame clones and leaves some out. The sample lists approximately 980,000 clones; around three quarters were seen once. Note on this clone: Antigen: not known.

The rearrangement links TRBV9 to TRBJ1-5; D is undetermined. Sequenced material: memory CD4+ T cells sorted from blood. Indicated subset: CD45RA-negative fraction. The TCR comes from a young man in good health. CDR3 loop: CASSVGPYYNQPQHF. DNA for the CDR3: TGTGCCAGCAGCGTAGGGCCGTACTATAATCAGCCCCAGCATTTT.